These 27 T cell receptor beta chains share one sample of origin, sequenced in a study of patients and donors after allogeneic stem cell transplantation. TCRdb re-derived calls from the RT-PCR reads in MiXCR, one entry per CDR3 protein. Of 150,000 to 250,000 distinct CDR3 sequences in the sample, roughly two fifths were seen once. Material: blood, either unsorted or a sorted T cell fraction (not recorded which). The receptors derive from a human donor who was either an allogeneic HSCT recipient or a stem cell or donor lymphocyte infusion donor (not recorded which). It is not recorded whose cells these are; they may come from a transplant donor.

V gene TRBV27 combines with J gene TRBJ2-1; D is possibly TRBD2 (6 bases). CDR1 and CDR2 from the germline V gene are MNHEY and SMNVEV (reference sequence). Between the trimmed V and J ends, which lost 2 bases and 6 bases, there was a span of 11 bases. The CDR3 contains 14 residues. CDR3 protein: CASSLAGLSNEQFF. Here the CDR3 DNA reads TGTGCCAGCAGTTTAGCGGGACTGAGCAATGAGCAGTTCTTC.

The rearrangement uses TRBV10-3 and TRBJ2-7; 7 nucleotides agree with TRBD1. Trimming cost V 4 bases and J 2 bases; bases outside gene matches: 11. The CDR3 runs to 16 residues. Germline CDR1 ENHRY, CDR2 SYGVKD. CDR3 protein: CAISAYGDRSTYEQYF. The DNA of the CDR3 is TGTGCCATCAGTGCTTATGGGGACAGAAGTACCTACGAGCAGTACTTC.

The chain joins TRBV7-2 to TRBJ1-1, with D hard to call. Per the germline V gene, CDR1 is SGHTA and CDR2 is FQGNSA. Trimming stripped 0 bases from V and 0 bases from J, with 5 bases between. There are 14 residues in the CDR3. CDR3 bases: TGTGCCAGCAGCTTAGCTCAGCTGAACACTGAAGCTTTCTTT. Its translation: CASSLAQLNTEAFF.

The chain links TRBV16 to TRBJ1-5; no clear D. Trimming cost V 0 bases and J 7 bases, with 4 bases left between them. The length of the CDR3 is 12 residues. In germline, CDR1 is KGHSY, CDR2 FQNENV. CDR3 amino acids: CASSQSEQPQHF. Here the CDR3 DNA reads TGTGCCAGCAGCCAATCGGAACAGCCCCAGCATTTT.

CDR3 nucleotides: TGTGCCAGCAGCGCCGCCAGGGTGAACACTGAAGCTTTCTTT. Amino acids: CASSAARVNTEAFF. The J gene is TRBJ1-1, the V gene TRBV9, with D possibly TRBD1 on 5 matching bases. CDR1 and CDR2 (germline): SGDLS, YYNGEE. Between the trimmed V and J ends, which lost 3 bases and 0 bases, there was a span of 9 bases. The CDR3 has 14 amino acids.

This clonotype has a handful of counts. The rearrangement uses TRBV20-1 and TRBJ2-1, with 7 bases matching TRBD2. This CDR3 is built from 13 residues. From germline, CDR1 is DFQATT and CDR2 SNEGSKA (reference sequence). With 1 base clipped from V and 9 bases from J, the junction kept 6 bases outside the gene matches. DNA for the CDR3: TGCAGTGCTAGAGCGGGAGGCCTCCGTGAGCAGTTCTTC. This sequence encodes CSARAGGLREQFF.

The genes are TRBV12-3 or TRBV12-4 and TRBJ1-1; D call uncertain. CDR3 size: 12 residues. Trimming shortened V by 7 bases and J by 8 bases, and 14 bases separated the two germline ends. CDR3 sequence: CASTADRREAFF. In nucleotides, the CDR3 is TGTGCCAGCACCGCGGACCGTCGGGAAGCTTTCTTT.

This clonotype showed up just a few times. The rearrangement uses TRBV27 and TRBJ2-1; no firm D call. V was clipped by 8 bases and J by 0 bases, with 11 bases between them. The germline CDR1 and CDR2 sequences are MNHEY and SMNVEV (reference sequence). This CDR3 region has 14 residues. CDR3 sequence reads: CASSWASSYNEQFF. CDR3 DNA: TGTGCCAGCTCTTGGGCGAGCTCCTACAATGAGCAGTTCTTC.

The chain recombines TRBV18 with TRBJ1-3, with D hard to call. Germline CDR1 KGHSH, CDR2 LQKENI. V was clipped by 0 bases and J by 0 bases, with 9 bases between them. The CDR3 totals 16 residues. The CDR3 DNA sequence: TGTGCCAGCTCACCACCGTACACTTTCTCTGGAAACACCATATATTTT. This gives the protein CASSPPYTFSGNTIYF.

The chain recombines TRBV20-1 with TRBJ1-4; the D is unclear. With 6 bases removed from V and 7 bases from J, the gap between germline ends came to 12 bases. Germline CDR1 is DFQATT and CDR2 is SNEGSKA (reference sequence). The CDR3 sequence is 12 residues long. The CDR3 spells CSAPTGVEKLFF. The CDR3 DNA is TGCAGTGCGCCCACCGGGGTTGAAAAACTGTTTTTT.

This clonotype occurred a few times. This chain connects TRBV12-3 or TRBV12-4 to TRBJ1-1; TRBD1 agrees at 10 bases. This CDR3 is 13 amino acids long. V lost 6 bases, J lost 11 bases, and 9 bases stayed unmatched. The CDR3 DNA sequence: TGTGCCAGCAGGGATGACAGGGGGCTCAGGGCTTTCTTT. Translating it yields CASRDDRGLRAFF.

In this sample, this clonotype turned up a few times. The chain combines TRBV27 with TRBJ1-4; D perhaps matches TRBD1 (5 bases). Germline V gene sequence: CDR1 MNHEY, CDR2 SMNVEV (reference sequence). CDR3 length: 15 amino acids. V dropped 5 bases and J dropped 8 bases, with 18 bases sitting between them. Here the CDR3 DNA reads TGTGCCAGCAGTCGGCAGGGCCTCCTGGGGGAAAAACTGTTTTTT. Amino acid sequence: CASSRQGLLGEKLFF.

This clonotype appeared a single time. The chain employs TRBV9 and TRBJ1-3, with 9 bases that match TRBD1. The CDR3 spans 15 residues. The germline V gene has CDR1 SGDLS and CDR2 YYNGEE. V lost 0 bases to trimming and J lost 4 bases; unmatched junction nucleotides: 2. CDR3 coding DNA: TGTGCCAGCAGCGTAGGGACAGGGGAAGGAAACACCATATATTTT. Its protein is CASSVGTGEGNTIYF.

CDR3 sequence: CASSYSTGQGILNTEAFF. The CDR3 nucleotides read TGTGCCAGCAGTTACTCGACTGGCCAGGGGATCCTTAACACTGAAGCTTTCTTT. The rearrangement joins TRBV6-5 to TRBJ1-1; possible D gene TRBD1, 6 bases. Trimming cost V 0 bases and J 2 bases, with 19 bases left between them. The CDR3 has 18 residues. Germline-derived CDR1 and CDR2 are MNHEY and SVGAGI.

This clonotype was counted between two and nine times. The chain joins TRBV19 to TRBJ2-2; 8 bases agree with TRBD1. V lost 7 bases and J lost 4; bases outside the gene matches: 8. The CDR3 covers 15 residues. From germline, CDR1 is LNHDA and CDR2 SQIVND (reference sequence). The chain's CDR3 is CASTTSGTGTGELFF. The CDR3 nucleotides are TGTGCCAGTACAACTTCCGGGACAGGCACCGGGGAGCTGTTTTTT.

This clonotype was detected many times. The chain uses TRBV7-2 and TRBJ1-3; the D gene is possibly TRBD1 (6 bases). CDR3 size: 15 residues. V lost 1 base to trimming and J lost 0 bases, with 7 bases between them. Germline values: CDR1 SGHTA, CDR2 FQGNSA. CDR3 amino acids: CASSLVGGSGNTIYF. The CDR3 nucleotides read TGTGCCAGCAGCTTAGTAGGGGGCTCTGGAAACACCATATATTTT.

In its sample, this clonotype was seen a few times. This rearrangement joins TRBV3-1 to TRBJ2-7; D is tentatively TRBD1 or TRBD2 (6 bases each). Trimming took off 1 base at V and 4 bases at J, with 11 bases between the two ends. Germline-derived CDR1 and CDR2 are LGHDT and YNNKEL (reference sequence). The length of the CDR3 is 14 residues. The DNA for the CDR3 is TGTGCCAGCAGCCAAGCGGGGGCTAAATACGAGCAGTACTTC. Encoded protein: CASSQAGAKYEQYF.

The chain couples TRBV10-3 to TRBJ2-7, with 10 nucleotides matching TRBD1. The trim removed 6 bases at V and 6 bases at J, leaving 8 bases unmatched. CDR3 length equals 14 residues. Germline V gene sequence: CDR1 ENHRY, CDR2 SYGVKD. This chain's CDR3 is CAISQGQGLGEQYF. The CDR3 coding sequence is TGTGCCATCAGCCAGGGACAGGGGCTGGGCGAGCAGTACTTC.

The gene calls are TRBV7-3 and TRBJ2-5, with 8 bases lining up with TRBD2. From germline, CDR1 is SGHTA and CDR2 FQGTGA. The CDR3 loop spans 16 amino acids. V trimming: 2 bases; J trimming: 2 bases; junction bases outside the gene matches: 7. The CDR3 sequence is CASSLGWPGGQETQYF. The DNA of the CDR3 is TGTGCCAGCAGCTTAGGTTGGCCGGGAGGGCAAGAGACCCAGTACTTC.

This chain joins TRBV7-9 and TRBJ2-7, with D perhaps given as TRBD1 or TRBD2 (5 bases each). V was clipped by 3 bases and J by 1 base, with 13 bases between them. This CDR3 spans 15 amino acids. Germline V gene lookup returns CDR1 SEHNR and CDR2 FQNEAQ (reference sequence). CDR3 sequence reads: CASSLGWDGSYEQYF. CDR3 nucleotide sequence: TGTGCCAGCAGCTTGGGCTGGGACGGTTCCTACGAGCAGTACTTC.

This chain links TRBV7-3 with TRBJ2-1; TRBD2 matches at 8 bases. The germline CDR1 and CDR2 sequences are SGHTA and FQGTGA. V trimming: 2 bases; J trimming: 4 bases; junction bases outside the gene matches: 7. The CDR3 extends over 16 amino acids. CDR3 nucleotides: TGTGCCAGCAGCTTAGAGTCTAGCGGGCTATACAATGAGCAGTTCTTC. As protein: CASSLESSGLYNEQFF.

DNA of the CDR3: TGCAGTGCTTTCATCGGCGACTCCGGGGAGCTGTTTTTT. Protein sequence: CSAFIGDSGELFF. The chain employs TRBV20-1 and TRBJ2-2, with no clear D. The V end lost 5 bases, the J end lost 6 bases, and 13 bases lay between the germline ends. The germline CDR1 and CDR2 sequences are DFQATT and SNEGSKA (reference sequence). This CDR3 comprises 13 residues.

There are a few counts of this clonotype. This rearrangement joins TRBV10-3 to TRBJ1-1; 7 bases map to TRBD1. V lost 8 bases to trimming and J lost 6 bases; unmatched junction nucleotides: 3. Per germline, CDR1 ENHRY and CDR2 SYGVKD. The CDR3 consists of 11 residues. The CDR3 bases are TGTGCCATCGGAGGACAGGCTGAAGCTTTCTTT. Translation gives CAIGGQAEAFF.

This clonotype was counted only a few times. The CDR3 spells CASRTDISNQPQHF. The CDR3 DNA reads TGTGCCAGCAGGACGGACATTAGCAATCAGCCCCAGCATTTT. The rearrangement links TRBV28 to TRBJ1-5; D might be TRBD1 (5 bases). The length of the CDR3 is 14 residues. Trimming cost V 6 bases and J 0 bases, with 9 bases left between them. In germline, CDR1 is MDHEN, CDR2 SYDVKM.

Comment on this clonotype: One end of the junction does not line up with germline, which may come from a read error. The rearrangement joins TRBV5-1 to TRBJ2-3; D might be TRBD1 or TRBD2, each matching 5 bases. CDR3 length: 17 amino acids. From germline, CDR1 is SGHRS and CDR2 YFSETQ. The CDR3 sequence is CASSLGGGQGVTDMQYF. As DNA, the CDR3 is TGCGCCAGCAGCTTGGGTGGCGGGCAAGGGGTCACAGATATGCAGTATTTT.

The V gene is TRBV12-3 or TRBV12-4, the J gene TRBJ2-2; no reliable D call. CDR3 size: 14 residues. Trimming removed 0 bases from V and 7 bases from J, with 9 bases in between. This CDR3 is CASSLARLGGELFF. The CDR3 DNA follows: TGTGCCAGCAGTTTAGCGCGACTGGGCGGGGAGCTGTTTTTT.

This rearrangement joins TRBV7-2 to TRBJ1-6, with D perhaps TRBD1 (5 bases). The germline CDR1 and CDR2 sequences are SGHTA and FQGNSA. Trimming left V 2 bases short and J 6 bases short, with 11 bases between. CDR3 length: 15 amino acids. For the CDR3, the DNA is TGTGCCAGCAGCTTACCGGGGACTGGTAATTCACCCCTCCACTTT. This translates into CASSLPGTGNSPLHF. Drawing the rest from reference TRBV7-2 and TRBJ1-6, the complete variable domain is GAGVSQSPSNKVTEKGKDVELRCDPISGHTALYWYRQSLGQGLEFLIYFQGNSAPDKSGLPSDRFSAERTGGSVSTLTIQRTQQEDSAVYLCASSLPGTGNSPLHFGNGTRLTVT.